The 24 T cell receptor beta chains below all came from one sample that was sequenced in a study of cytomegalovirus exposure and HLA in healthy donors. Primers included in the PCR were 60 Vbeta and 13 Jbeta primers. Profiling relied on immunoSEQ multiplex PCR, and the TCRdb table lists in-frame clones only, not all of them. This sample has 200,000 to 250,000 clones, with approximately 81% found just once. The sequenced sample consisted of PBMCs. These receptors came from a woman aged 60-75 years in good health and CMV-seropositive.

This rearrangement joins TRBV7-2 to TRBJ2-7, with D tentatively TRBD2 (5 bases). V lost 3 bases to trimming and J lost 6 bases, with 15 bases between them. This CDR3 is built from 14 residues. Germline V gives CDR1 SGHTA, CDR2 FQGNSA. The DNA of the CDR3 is TGTGCCAGCAGCTTCTCCCACGGAGGATCCGAGCAGTACTTC. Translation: CASSFSHGGSEQYF.

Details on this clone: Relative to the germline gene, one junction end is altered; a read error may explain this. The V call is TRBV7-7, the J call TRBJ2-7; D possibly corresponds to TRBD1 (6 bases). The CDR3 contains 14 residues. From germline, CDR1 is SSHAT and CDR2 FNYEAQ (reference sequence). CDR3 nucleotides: TGTGCTAGCAGCCTGGGGGCAGGATCCTACGAGCAGTACTTC. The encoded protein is CASSLGAGSYEQYF. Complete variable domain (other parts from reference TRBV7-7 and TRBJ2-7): GAGVSQSPRYKVTKRGQDVTLRCDPISSHATLYWYQQALGQGPEFLTYFNYEAQPDKSGLPSDRFSAERPEGSISTLTIQRTEQRDSAMYRCASSLGAGSYEQYFGPGTRLTVT.

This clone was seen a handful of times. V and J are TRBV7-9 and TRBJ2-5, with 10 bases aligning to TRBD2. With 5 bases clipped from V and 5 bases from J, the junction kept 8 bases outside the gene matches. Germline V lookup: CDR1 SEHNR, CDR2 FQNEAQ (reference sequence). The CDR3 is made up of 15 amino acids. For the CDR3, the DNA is TGTGCCAGCAGCCGCCTAGCGGGAGAGGGGGAGACCCAGTACTTC. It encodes CASSRLAGEGETQYF. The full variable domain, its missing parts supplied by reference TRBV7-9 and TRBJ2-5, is DTGVSQNPRHKITKRGQNVTFRCDPISEHNRLYWYRQTLGQGPEFLTYFQNEAQLEKSRLLSDRFSAERPKGSFSTLEIQRTEQGDSAMYLCASSRLAGEGETQYFGPGTRLLVL.

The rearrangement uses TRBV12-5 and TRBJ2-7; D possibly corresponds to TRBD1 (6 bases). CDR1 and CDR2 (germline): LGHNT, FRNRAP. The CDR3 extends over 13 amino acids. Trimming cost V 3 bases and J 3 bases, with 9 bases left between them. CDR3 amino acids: CASGFQQGYEQYF. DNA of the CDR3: TGTGCTAGTGGTTTCCAACAGGGCTACGAGCAGTACTTC.

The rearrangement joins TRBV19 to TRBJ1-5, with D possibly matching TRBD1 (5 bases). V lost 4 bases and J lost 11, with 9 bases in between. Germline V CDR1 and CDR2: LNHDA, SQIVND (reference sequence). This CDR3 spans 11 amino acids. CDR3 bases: TGTGCCAGTAGTAGGGCCAGGGCCCAGCATTTT. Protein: CASSRARAQHF.

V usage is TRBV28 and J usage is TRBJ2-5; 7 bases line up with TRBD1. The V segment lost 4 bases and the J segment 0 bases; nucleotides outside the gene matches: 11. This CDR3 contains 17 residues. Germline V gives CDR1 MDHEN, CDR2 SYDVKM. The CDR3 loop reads CASSWGPGDSYQETQYF. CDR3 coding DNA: TGTGCCAGCAGTTGGGGGCCCGGGGACAGCTACCAAGAGACCCAGTACTTC.

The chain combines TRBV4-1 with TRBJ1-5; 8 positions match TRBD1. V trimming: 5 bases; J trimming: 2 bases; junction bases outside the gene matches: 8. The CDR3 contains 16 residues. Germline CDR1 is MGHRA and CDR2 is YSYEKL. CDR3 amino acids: CASSDTPGGGNQPQHF. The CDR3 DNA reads TGCGCCAGCAGCGATACCCCAGGGGGCGGCAATCAGCCCCAGCATTTT.

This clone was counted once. CDR3 bases: TGTGCCTGGAGTGTACAGGGTCAGCCCCAGCATTTT. It yields the protein CAWSVQGQPQHF. This chain links TRBV30 with TRBJ1-5; possible D gene TRBD1, 6 bases. The CDR3 length is 12 residues. V dropped 0 bases and J dropped 6 bases, with 6 bases sitting between them. Germline CDR1 GTSNPN, CDR2 SVGIG (reference sequence).

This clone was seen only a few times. CDR3 in amino acids: CASSPQISGANVLTF. In DNA form, the CDR3 reads TGTGCCAGCAGCCCTCAGATCTCTGGGGCCAACGTCCTGACTTTC. This chain links TRBV5-4 with TRBJ2-6; D is ambiguous. V lost 4 bases to trimming and J lost 0 bases, with 8 bases between them. The germline V gene has CDR1 SGHNT and CDR2 YYREEE (reference sequence). The CDR3 is 15 residues long.

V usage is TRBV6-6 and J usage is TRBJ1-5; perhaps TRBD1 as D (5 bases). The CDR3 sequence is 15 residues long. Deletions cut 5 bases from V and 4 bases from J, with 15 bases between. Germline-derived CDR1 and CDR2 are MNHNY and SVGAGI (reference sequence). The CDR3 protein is CASSNTRQPNQPQHF. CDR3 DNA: TGTGCCAGCAGTAATACGCGACAGCCAAATCAGCCCCAGCATTTT.

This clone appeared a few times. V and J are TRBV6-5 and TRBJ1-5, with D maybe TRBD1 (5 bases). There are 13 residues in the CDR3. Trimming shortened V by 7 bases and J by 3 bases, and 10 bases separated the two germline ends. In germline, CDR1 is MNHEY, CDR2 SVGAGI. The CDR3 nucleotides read TGTGCCAGCACCTCAGGGTACAATCAGCCCCAGCATTTT. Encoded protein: CASTSGYNQPQHF.

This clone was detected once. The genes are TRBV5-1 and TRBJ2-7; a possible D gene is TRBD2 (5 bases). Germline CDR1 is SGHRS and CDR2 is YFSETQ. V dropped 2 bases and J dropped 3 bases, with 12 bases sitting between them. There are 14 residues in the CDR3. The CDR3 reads CASSLRLSGYEQYF. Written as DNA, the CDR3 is TGCGCCAGCAGCTTAAGGTTGAGCGGCTACGAGCAGTACTTC.

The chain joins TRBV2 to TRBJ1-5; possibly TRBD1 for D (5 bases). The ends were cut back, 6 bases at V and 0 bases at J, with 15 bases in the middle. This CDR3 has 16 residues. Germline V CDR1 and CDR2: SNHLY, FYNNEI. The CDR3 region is CASRPDRTFSNQPQHF. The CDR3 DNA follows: TGTGCCAGCAGGCCCGACAGAACATTTAGCAATCAGCCCCAGCATTTT.

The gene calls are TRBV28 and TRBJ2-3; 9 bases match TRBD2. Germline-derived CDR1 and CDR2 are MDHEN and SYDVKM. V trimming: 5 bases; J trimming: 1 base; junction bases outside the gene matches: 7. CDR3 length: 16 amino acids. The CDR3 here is CASSPLVAGGTDTQYF. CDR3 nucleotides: TGTGCCAGCAGTCCCCTGGTAGCGGGGGGCACAGATACGCAGTATTTT.

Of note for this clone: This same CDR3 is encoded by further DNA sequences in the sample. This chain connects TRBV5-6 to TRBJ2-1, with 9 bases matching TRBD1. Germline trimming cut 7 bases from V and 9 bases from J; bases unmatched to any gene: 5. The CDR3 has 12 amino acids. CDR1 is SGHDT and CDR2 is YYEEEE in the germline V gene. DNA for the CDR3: TGTGCCAGCGGCGGGACAGGGTTTGAGCAGTTCTTC. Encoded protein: CASGGTGFEQFF.

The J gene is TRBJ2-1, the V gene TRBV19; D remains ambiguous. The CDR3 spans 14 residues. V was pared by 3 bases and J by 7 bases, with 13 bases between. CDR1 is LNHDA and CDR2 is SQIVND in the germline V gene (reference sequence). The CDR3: CASSMGIQQNEQFF. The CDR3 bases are TGTGCCAGTAGTATGGGCATACAGCAGAATGAGCAGTTCTTC.

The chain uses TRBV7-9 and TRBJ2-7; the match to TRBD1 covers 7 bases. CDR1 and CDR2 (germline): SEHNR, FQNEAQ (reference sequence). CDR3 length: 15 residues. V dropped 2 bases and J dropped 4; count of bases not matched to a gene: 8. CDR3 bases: TGTGCCAGCAGCTTACGTTCCTCGGGACAGTACGAGCAGTACTTC. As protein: CASSLRSSGQYEQYF.

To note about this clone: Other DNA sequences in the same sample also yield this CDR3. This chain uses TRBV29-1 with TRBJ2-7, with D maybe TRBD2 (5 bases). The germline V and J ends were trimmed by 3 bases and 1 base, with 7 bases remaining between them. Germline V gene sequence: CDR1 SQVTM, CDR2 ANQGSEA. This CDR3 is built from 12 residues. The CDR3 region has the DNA TGCAGCGTTGAGGGGAGTTCCTACGAGCAGTACTTC. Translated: CSVEGSSYEQYF.

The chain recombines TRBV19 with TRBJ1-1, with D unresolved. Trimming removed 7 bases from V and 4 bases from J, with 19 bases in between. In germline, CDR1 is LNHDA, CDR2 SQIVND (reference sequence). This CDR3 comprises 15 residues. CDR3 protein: CASTITTGHSTEAFF. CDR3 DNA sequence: TGTGCCAGTACCATAACGACTGGCCACTCCACTGAAGCTTTCTTT.

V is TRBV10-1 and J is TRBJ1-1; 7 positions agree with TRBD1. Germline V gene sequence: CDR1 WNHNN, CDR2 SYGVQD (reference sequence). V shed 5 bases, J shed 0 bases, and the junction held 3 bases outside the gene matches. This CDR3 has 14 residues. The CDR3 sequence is CASSWGQMNTEAFF. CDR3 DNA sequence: TGCGCCAGCAGTTGGGGACAGATGAACACTGAAGCTTTCTTT.

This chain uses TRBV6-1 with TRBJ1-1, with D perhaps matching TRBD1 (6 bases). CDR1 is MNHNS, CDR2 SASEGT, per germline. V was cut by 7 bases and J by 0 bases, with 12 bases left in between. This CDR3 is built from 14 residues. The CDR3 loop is CASTPGQMNTEAFF. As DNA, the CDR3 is TGTGCCAGCACCCCAGGACAGATGAACACTGAAGCTTTCTTT.

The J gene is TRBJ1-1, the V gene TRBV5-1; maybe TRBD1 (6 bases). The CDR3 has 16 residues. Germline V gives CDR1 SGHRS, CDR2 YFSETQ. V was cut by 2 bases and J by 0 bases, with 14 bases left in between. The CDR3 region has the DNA TGCGCCAGCAGCTTAGTTTCGACAGGAATGAACACTGAAGCTTTCTTT. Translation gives CASSLVSTGMNTEAFF. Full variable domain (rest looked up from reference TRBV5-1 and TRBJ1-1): KAGVTQTPRYLIKTRGQQVTLSCSPISGHRSVSWYQQTPGQGLQFLFEYFSETQRNKGNFPGRFSGRQFSNSRSEMNVSTLELGDSALYLCASSLVSTGMNTEAFFGQGTRLTVV.

The CDR3: CASSLGNRVGTDTQYF. CDR3 in DNA: TGCGCCAGCAGCTTGGGAAACAGGGTGGGAACAGATACGCAGTATTTT. The rearrangement links TRBV5-1 to TRBJ2-3; maybe TRBD1 (6 bases). V was shortened by 0 bases and J by 3 bases, with 14 bases between the two germline ends. CDR1 is SGHRS and CDR2 is YFSETQ in the germline V gene. The CDR3 runs to 16 residues.

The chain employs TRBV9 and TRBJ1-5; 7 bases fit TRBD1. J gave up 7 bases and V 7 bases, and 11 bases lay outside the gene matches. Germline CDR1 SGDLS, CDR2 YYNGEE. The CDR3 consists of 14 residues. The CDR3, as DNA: TGTGCCAGCGACGACACAGGGGCAGGGCAGCCCCAGCATTTT. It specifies CASDDTGAGQPQHF.